A single TCR beta chain is shown here with its context. In the original workflow: For nucleated cells, counts were estimated from reference gene primer amplification. Clones were sequenced by immunoSEQ multiplex PCR, and TCRdb holds only the in-frame ones, with some missing. That table supplies the V and J calls and clone size; D and trimming were determined from the DNA. The table has over 200,000 clones, nearly 90% seen once. The data originate from a study of blood T cell repertoires in COVID-19. V gave up 3 bases and J gave up 0 bases, with 11 bases separating them. CDR3 length equals 15 residues. Germline V lookup: CDR1 SGHTA, CDR2 FQGNSA. The participants were between about 18 and 89 years old and came from 24 US areas. Membership in each cohort depended on participant-reported clinical history. Either two negative PCRs, clearance, or symptom resolution qualified Cohort 3 donors as recovered.

V and J are TRBV7-2 and TRBJ1-1; no clear D. The sample consisted of PBMCs or T cells enriched from blood (not recorded which). The origin of this receptor is a man aged 25-45 years who had recovered from COVID-19. DNA for the CDR3: TGTGCCAGCAGCTTTAACACAATCATGAACACTGAAGCTTTCTTT. Residues: CASSFNTIMNTEAFF. The full variable domain, its missing parts supplied by reference TRBV7-2 and TRBJ1-1, is GAGVSQSPSNKVTEKGKDVELRCDPISGHTALYWYRQSLGQGLEFLIYFQGNSAPDKSGLPSDRFSAERTGGSVSTLTIQRTQQEDSAVYLCASSFNTIMNTEAFFGQGTRLTVV.